The clone carrying this TCR beta chain was seen repeatedly, ten times or more. Its antigen remains unidentified. Time point here: patch test 1, 2 weeks after DPC sensitization. Treatment given: therapeutic diphenylcyclopropenone sensitization with weekly scalp DPC. TCRdb called the RACE reads again in MiXCR, with one record for every CDR3 protein. Seen here are 150,000 or so distinct CDR3 sequences, 13% to 15% observed once, and the top ten hold about 1.7%. These data originate in a study of human T cells and chemical hapten exposure. Study results and limitations: High-frequency TCRs, those above 1 in 1000, stayed the same after DPC sensitization.

The TCR comes from a woman between 25 and 40 years old with alopecia areata. Some clones in this sample may be carry-over from other donors' samples. This specimen was whole blood, taken in connection with sensitization to the hapten diphenylcyclopropenone (DPC).

Written as DNA, the CDR3 is TGTGCCAGCAGCTTGCAGCAGTTAGGGCAGTTCTTC. Its protein is CASSLQQLGQFF. The rearrangement joins TRBV7-9 to TRBJ2-1; D is unclear. Germline CDR1 is SEHNR and CDR2 is FQNEAQ (reference sequence). Trimming left V 3 bases short and J 12 bases short, with 12 bases between. CDR3 length: 12 amino acids. The full variable domain, with the rest looked up from reference TRBV7-9 and TRBJ2-1, is DTGVSQNPRHKITKRGQNVTFRCDPISEHNRLYWYRQTLGQGPEFLTYFQNEAQLEKSRLLSDRFSAERPKGSFSTLEIQRTEQGDSAMYLCASSLQQLGQFFGPGTRLTVL.